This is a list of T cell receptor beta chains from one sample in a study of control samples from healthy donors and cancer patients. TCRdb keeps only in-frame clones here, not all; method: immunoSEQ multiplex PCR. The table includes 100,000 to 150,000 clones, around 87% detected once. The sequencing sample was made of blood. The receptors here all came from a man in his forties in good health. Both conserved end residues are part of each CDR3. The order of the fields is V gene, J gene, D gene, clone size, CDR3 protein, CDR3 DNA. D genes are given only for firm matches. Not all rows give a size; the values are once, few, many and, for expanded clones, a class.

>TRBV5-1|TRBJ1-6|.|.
CASSLISGTSPLHF
TGCGCCAGCAGCTTGATCTCGGGTACTTCACCCCTCCACTTT
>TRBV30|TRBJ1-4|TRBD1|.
CAWSVKMTGTNEKLFF
TGTGCCTGGAGTGTAAAAATGACAGGGACTAATGAAAAACTGTTTTTT
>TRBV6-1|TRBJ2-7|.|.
CASSENPSQGYEQYF
TGTGCCAGCAGTGAAAACCCCTCTCAGGGGTACGAGCAGTACTTC
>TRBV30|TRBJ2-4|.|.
CAWSDDRGGGDIQYF
TGTGCCTGGAGTGACGACAGGGGAGGGGGTGACATTCAGTACTTC
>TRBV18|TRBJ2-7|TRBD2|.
CASSPRGDEQYF
TGTGCCAGCTCACCCCGGGGGGACGAGCAGTACTTC
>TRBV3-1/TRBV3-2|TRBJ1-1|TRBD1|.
CASRLQQGHVTFF
TGTGCCAGCCGACTACAACAGGGGCATGTAACTTTCTTT
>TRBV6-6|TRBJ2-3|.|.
CASSPTGGARDTQYF
TGTGCCAGCAGCCCGACGGGGGGCGCGAGGGATACGCAGTATTTT
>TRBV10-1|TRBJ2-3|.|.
CASSVVRGPDTQYF
TGCGCCAGCAGTGTTGTCAGGGGACCCGATACGCAGTATTTT
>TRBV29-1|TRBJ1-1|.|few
CSVPPPGRARTEAFF
TGCAGCGTTCCTCCCCCTGGACGCGCGAGAACTGAAGCTTTCTTT
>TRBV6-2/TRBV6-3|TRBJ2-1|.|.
CASSYPGTGTYNEQFF
TGTGCCAGCAGTTACCCTGGAACAGGGACCTACAATGAGCAGTTCTTC
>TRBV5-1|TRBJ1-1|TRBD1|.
CASSSGTGGSGTEAFF
TGCGCCAGCAGCTCCGGGACAGGGGGCAGTGGAACTGAAGCTTTCTTT
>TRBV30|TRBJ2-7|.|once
CAWSVQSGYEQYF
TGTGCCTGGAGTGTACAGAGCGGGTACGAGCAGTACTTC
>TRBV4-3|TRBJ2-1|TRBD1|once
CASSQEKGQVNNEQFF
TGCGCCAGCAGCCAAGAGAAGGGACAGGTTAACAATGAGCAGTTCTTC
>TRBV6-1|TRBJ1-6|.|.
CASSGGTSGGNSPLHF
TGTGCCAGCAGTGGCGGGACTTCGGGAGGTAATTCACCCCTCCACTTT
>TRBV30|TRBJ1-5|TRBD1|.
CAWSAGQEVQPQHF
TGTGCCTGGAGCGCGGGACAGGAGGTTCAGCCCCAGCATTTT
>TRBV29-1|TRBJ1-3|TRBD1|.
CSVVTGAGNTIYF
TGCAGCGTCGTAACAGGGGCTGGAAACACCATATATTTT
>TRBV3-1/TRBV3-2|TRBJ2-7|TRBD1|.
CASSLAGQGAYEQYF
TGTGCCAGCAGCTTGGCGGGACAGGGGGCATACGAGCAGTACTTC